These 26 T cell receptor beta chains came from one sample sequenced in a study of tissue T cells after allogeneic stem cell transplantation. Only in-frame clones appear in the TCRdb table, and some are missing; sequencing was by immunoSEQ multiplex PCR. The table includes around 28,000 clones, around 86% detected once. The sequencing here drew on blood, taken before transplantation. These receptors originate from a woman between 18 and 49 years old who later had graft-versus-host disease after an allogeneic stem cell transplant.

The CDR3 sequence is CATSRDGNDSPLHF. Here the CDR3 DNA reads TGTGCCACCAGCAGAGATGGCAACGATTCACCCCTCCACTTT. This chain uses TRBV15 with TRBJ1-6; D call uncertain. Trimming took 0 bases from V and 8 from J, leaving 8 bases between them. The CDR3 length is 14 residues. Looked up from germline, CDR1 is LNHNV and CDR2 is YYDKDF (reference sequence).

This chain uses TRBV15 with TRBJ2-5; 8 positions agree with TRBD2. The germline gives CDR1 LNHNV, CDR2 YYDKDF (reference sequence). The CDR3 is 15 amino acids. After removal of 1 base from V and 2 bases from J, the junction contained 3 bases not matched to a gene. The CDR3: CATSRVAGRQETQYF. CDR3 nucleotide sequence: TGTGCCACCAGCAGAGTAGCGGGGAGGCAAGAGACCCAGTACTTC.

The chain joins TRBV2 to TRBJ2-2; D may be TRBD2 (5 bases). The germline CDR1 and CDR2 sequences are SNHLY and FYNNEI. V shed 6 bases and J shed 5 bases, with 13 bases lying between them. CDR3 length: 14 amino acids. For the CDR3, the DNA is TGTGCCAGCAGCGGAGGAGGCGCGACCGGGGAGCTGTTTTTT. This sequence encodes CASSGGGATGELFF.

The chain employs TRBV7-9 and TRBJ1-1, with no clear D. The CDR3 is 13 amino acids. Germline V lookup: CDR1 SEHNR, CDR2 FQNEAQ (reference sequence). V lost 3 bases, J lost 1 base, and 6 bases lay in between. The CDR3 protein is CASSFFWNTEAFF. CDR3 coding DNA: TGTGCCAGCAGCTTCTTCTGGAACACTGAAGCTTTCTTT.

This chain links TRBV5-5 with TRBJ1-2; TRBD1 agrees at 7 bases. Germline lookup yields CDR1 SGHKS and CDR2 YYEKEE (reference sequence). V was clipped by 2 bases and J by 4 bases; unmatched bases: 14. This CDR3 has 17 amino acids. This CDR3 is CASSLFYRVQGIYGYTF. The CDR3 DNA reads as TGTGCCAGCAGCTTATTTTACCGGGTACAGGGGATCTATGGCTACACCTTC.

The chain employs TRBV3-1 (or the pseudogene TRBV3-2) and TRBJ2-7; TRBD1 agrees at 9 bases. There are 15 residues in the CDR3. The V gene end was trimmed by 4 bases and the J gene end by 3 bases; junction bases not matched to a gene: 7. Germline CDR1 and CDR2: LGHDT and YNNKEL (reference sequence). The CDR3 DNA follows: TGTGCCAGCAGCCCATCAGCGGACAGGGGCTACGAGCAGTACTTC. Protein: CASSPSADRGYEQYF.

The chain links TRBV6-2 or TRBV6-3 to TRBJ2-7; 9 bases are a match to TRBD2. The CDR3 sequence is 17 residues long. The V segment lost 0 bases and the J segment 0 bases; nucleotides outside the gene matches: 6. Germline V gene sequence: CDR1 MNHEY, CDR2 SVGEGT. CDR3 sequence: CASSYSGAGGTSYEQYF. The CDR3 nucleotides are TGTGCCAGCAGTTACTCTGGAGCGGGGGGTACCTCCTACGAGCAGTACTTC.

The V call is TRBV30, the J call TRBJ2-7; the D call may be TRBD1 or TRBD2 (6 bases each). This CDR3 comprises 14 residues. V was shortened by 2 bases and J by 11 bases, with 22 bases between the two germline ends. CDR1 and CDR2 (germline): GTSNPN, SVGIG (reference sequence). The CDR3 coding sequence is TGTGCCTGGAGTTGGGGGGCGGCTAACTACTTTAAGTACTTC. Amino acid sequence: CAWSWGAANYFKYF.

The chain is built from TRBV21-1 and TRBJ2-1; the listed D gene, TRBD1, was not tested against the DNA. TRBV21-1 is a recognized pseudogene. CDR3 length equals 16 residues. The CDR3 DNA reads as TGTGCCAGCAGCAAAGCCCAGGGTACCTCTCTCAATGAGCAGTTCTTC. It encodes CASSKAQGTSLNEQFF.

The chain employs TRBV7-8 and TRBJ2-7; D is uncertain. Germline assignment: CDR1 SGHVS and CDR2 FQNEAQ. Trimming took off 5 bases at V and 2 bases at J, with 10 bases between the two ends. CDR3 length: 13 residues. The CDR3 protein is CASSPNGAYEQYF. CDR3 bases: TGTGCCAGCAGCCCAAATGGTGCCTACGAGCAGTACTTC.

This chain joins TRBV30 and TRBJ1-6; 10 bases align to TRBD1. The CDR3 consists of 14 residues. The trim removed 4 bases at V and 7 bases at J, leaving 4 bases unmatched. CDR1 is GTSNPN and CDR2 is SVGIG in the germline V gene (reference sequence). The CDR3 region is CAWTEDRGNSPLHF. The CDR3 DNA is TGTGCCTGGACCGAGGACAGGGGGAATTCACCCCTCCACTTT.

The chain employs TRBV7-9 and TRBJ2-7; the D gene is possibly TRBD1 (6 bases). Trimming shortened V by 5 bases and J by 6 bases, and 11 bases separated the two germline ends. The CDR3 totals 12 residues. Germline CDR1 SEHNR, CDR2 FQNEAQ (reference sequence). CDR3: CASSHDRLEQYF. DNA of the CDR3: TGTGCCAGCAGCCACGACAGGCTCGAGCAGTACTTC.

The chain employs TRBV5-1 and TRBJ2-3; no clear D. CDR3 length equals 15 residues. Germline V gene sequence: CDR1 SGHRS, CDR2 YFSETQ. Trimming removed 4 bases from V and 0 bases from J, with 12 bases in between. CDR3 protein: CASSQGDPSTDTQYF. In nucleotides, the CDR3 is TGCGCCAGCAGCCAAGGAGACCCTAGCACAGATACGCAGTATTTT.

V is TRBV18 and J is TRBJ2-3; D not certain. Germline CDR1 KGHSH, CDR2 LQKENI. The CDR3 loop spans 14 amino acids. V was cut by 3 bases and J by 2 bases, with 9 bases left in between. The chain's CDR3 is CASSPGLSTDTQYF. The CDR3 DNA reads as TGTGCCAGCTCACCCGGCCTATCCACAGATACGCAGTATTTT.

The rearrangement links TRBV5-4 to TRBJ2-3, with D perhaps TRBD2 (6 bases). The length of the CDR3 is 16 residues. Deletions cut 4 bases from V and 7 bases from J, with 22 bases between. The germline V gene encodes CDR1 SGHNT and CDR2 YYREEE (reference sequence). CDR3 region: CASSPELEGLRNTQYF. DNA for the CDR3: TGTGCCAGCAGCCCCGAACTGGAGGGGCTGAGAAATACGCAGTATTTT.

J is TRBJ1-5 and V is TRBV11-2; D gene unclear. The CDR3 runs to 13 residues. From germline, CDR1 is SGHAT and CDR2 FQNNGV. V dropped 0 bases and J dropped 6 bases, with 6 bases sitting between them. For the CDR3, the DNA is TGTGCCAGCAGCTTAGATCTGATTCAGCCCCAGCATTTT. Its protein is CASSLDLIQPQHF.

Written as DNA, the CDR3 is TGTGCCAGCAGCATGGGGGACAGGGGCGATAACTATGGCTACACCTTC. Its translation is CASSMGDRGDNYGYTF. V and J are TRBV7-9 and TRBJ1-2; TRBD1 agrees at 10 bases. V lost 5 bases, J lost 1 base, and 7 bases stayed unmatched. Germline V gene data show CDR1 as SEHNR and CDR2 as FQNEAQ (reference sequence). CDR3 length: 16 residues.

This clone occurred once. This chain joins TRBV4-1 and TRBJ1-5; no firm D call. V was trimmed by 0 bases and J by 2 bases, leaving 11 bases between them. Germline CDR1 reads MGHRA; CDR2 reads YSYEKL. The CDR3 spans 16 residues. CDR3 nucleotides: TGCGCCAGCAGCCAAGAGTGGTACAGACGCAATCAGCCCCAGCATTTT. It specifies CASSQEWYRRNQPQHF.

This chain connects TRBV7-2 to TRBJ1-4; unclear D gene. CDR3 size: 14 residues. Germline CDR1 and CDR2: SGHTA and FQGNSA. V lost 5 bases and J lost 7, with 14 bases in between. CDR3 in amino acids: CASSQSRASEKLFF. CDR3 in DNA: TGTGCCAGCAGCCAGAGTAGGGCAAGTGAAAAACTGTTTTTT.

J is TRBJ1-1 and V is TRBV10-3; no clear D. Germline CDR1 and CDR2: ENHRY and SYGVKD. The V and J ends lost 0 bases and 1 base respectively, with 3 bases between them. The CDR3 loop spans 13 amino acids. CDR3 DNA sequence: TGTGCCATCAGTGAGTCGGGGAACACTGAAGCTTTCTTT. It is translated as CAISESGNTEAFF.

J is TRBJ1-1 and V is TRBV6-2 or TRBV6-3; D gene uncertain. The germline gives CDR1 MNHEY, CDR2 SVGEGT. Trimming removed 0 bases at V and 0 bases at J, with 11 bases between. CDR3 length: 16 residues. The CDR3 is CASSYSTAQLNTEAFF. In DNA form, the CDR3 reads TGTGCCAGCAGTTACTCGACCGCGCAGCTGAACACTGAAGCTTTCTTT.

The rearrangement uses TRBV6-2 or TRBV6-3 and TRBJ2-7; D is possibly TRBD1 (5 bases). V dropped 4 bases and J dropped 2 bases, with 27 bases sitting between them. Germline CDR1 reads MNHEY; CDR2 reads SVGEGT. The CDR3 is 19 residues long. The chain's CDR3 is CASSLHPYGIPGKTYEQYF. DNA of the CDR3: TGTGCCAGCAGTTTACACCCCTACGGAATCCCAGGGAAGACCTACGAGCAGTACTTC.

The chain uses TRBV20-1 and TRBJ1-1; TRBD1 agrees at 8 bases. There are 16 residues in the CDR3. The J segment lost 4 bases and the V segment lost 3 bases, leaving 13 bases of the junction unmatched. Germline loops: CDR1 DFQATT, CDR2 SNEGSKA (reference sequence). The CDR3 region has the DNA TGCAGTGCTAGTGACCTCACCGGGACAGGAACCACTGAAGCTTTCTTT. Amino acids: CSASDLTGTGTTEAFF.

The chain has TRBV5-4 and TRBJ1-2; D not certain. Germline V CDR1 and CDR2: SGHNT, YYREEE (reference sequence). V was cut by 6 bases and J by 8 bases, with 20 bases left in between. The CDR3 is 14 amino acids. The CDR3: CASTSPTYLWGYTF. In nucleotides, the CDR3 is TGTGCCAGCACCAGCCCGACCTACCTCTGGGGCTACACCTTC.

Here the CDR3 reads CASSIVGDYEQYF. CDR3 in DNA: TGTGCCAGTAGTATAGTTGGAGACTACGAGCAGTACTTC. V usage is TRBV19 and J usage is TRBJ2-7; D is uncertain. CDR3 length: 13 residues. Germline V gene sequence: CDR1 LNHDA, CDR2 SQIVND (reference sequence). Between the trimmed V and J ends, which lost 1 base and 3 bases, there was a span of 7 bases.

This chain connects TRBV15 to TRBJ2-7; the D gene is possibly TRBD1 (6 bases). Germline V gene data show CDR1 as LNHNV and CDR2 as YYDKDF (reference sequence). This CDR3 is 15 amino acids long. Trimming shortened V by 1 base and J by 3 bases, and 13 bases separated the two germline ends. This chain's CDR3 is CATSRGQGHNYEQYF. The CDR3 bases are TGTGCCACCAGCAGAGGGCAGGGGCACAACTACGAGCAGTACTTC.